These T cell receptor beta chains were read from a single sample in a study of T cell responses to AZD1222 COVID-19 vaccine. Method: immunoSEQ multiplex PCR; TCRdb's copy keeps in-frame clones and lacks some. The data hold over 110,000 clones, with almost 90% observed a single time. The sequencing used peripheral blood, collected 28 days after the second AZD1222 dose. These receptor sequences come from an adult who received the AZD1222 COVID-19 vaccine. Each CDR3 is given with its conserved first and last residue. The D gene is left open where the match is weak. The size entry is marked missing in some rows and otherwise reads once, few, many or a size class.

TRBV18	-	-	TRBJ1-2	CASSRDSVNYGYTF	TGTGCCAGCTCACGAGACAGTGTCAACTATGGCTACACCTTC
TRBV27	-	TRBD1	TRBJ1-2	CASTRTGDGYTF	TGTGCCAGCACTCGGACAGGGGATGGCTACACCTTC
TRBV6-5	-	-	TRBJ1-1	CASSPRFGTEAFF	TGTGCCAGCAGTCCTCGGTTTGGCACTGAAGCTTTCTTT
TRBV6-1	-	-	TRBJ1-3	CASSEERGNTIYF	TGTGCCAGCAGTGAGGAGCGGGGAAACACCATATATTTT
TRBV11-2	-	-	TRBJ2-5	CASSDWDGQETQYF	TGTGCCAGCAGCGACTGGGACGGACAAGAGACCCAGTACTTC
TRBV4-3	-	TRBD1	TRBJ2-7	CASSQDPGQGADEQYF	TGCGCCAGCAGCCAAGATCCGGGACAGGGGGCCGACGAGCAGTACTTC
TRBV6-1	-	TRBD1	TRBJ2-1	CASSEAPGQGNYNEQFF	TGTGCCAGCAGTGAAGCTCCGGGACAGGGAAACTACAATGAGCAGTTCTTC
TRBV9	-	-	TRBJ1-6	CASSVQGSYNSPLHF	TGTGCCAGCAGCGTCCAGGGATCCTATAATTCACCCCTCCACTTT
TRBV5-1	-	-	TRBJ2-3	CASSLDSGSTDTQYF	TGCGCCAGCAGCTTGGATAGTGGGAGCACAGATACGCAGTATTTT
TRBV27	-	-	TRBJ1-2	CASSSGGPPYGYTF	TGTGCCAGCAGTTCGGGGGGGCCTCCCTATGGCTACACCTTC
TRBV5-1	-	TRBD2	TRBJ2-5	CASSLDAGTSVETQYF	TGCGCCAGCAGCTTGGACGCCGGGACTAGCGTAGAGACCCAGTACTTC
TRBV10-1	-	TRBD1	TRBJ2-5	CASSVNAGGQETQYF	TGCGCCAGCAGTGTAAATGCAGGGGGCCAGGAGACCCAGTACTTC
TRBV19	-	TRBD2	TRBJ2-3	CATTSGKGTDTQYF	TGTGCCACCACTAGCGGGAAAGGAACAGATACGCAGTATTTT
TRBV3-1/TRBV3-2	-	TRBD2	TRBJ2-5	CASSHLVSSGRDRETQYF	TGTGCCAGCAGCCATTTAGTGTCTAGCGGGAGGGATAGAGAGACCCAGTACTTC
TRBV5-8	-	TRBD2	TRBJ2-2	CASSPSGVSTGELFF	TGTGCCAGCAGCCCTAGCGGGGTGAGCACCGGGGAGCTGTTTTTT
TRBV4-3	-	TRBD1	TRBJ2-7	CASSRTRDSTYEQYF	TGCGCCAGCAGCCGCACCCGGGACAGTACCTACGAGCAGTACTTC
TRBV13	-	-	TRBJ1-1	CASSGGNTEAFF	TGTGCCAGCAGCGGGGGGAACACTGAAGCTTTCTTT
TRBV5-1	-	-	TRBJ1-6	CASSLDGQDGISPLHF	TGCGCCAGCAGCTTGGACGGGCAGGACGGGATTTCACCCCTCCACTTT
TRBV28	-	TRBD1	TRBJ1-2	CASSRDRAGYTF	TGTGCCAGCAGCCGGGACAGGGCTGGCTACACCTTC
TRBV11-1	-	-	TRBJ2-2	CASSLLGFTTGELFF	TGTGCCAGCAGCTTATTGGGGTTTACCACCGGGGAGCTGTTTTTT
TRBV18	-	TRBD2	TRBJ2-3	CASSPRTSGGGADTQYF	TGTGCCAGCTCCCCCCGGACTAGCGGGGGGGGCGCCGATACGCAGTATTTT
TRBV7-6	-	-	TRBJ1-1	CASSRTANTEAFF	TGTGCCAGCAGCCGGACAGCGAACACTGAAGCTTTCTTT
TRBV9	-	-	TRBJ1-3	CASSGRRGNSGNTIYF	TGTGCCAGCAGCGGCCGCAGGGGAAACTCTGGAAACACCATATATTTT
TRBV5-6	once	-	TRBJ2-3	CASSFGSGTTDTQYF	TGTGCCAGCAGCTTCGGTTCCGGTACGACAGATACGCAGTATTTT
TRBV7-2	once	-	TRBJ1-3	CASSRTSGNTIYF	TGTGCCAGCAGCCGGACTTCAGGAAACACCATATATTTT
TRBV7-9	-	-	TRBJ1-1	CASSLMQNTEAFF	TGTGCCAGCAGCTTAATGCAGAACACTGAAGCTTTCTTT
TRBV28	-	-	TRBJ1-4	CASSPMGLPTNEKLFF	TGTGCCAGCAGCCCCATGGGGCTCCCAACTAATGAAAAACTGTTTTTT
TRBV19	-	-	TRBJ1-6	CASSPGTARSSYNSPLHF	TGTGCCAGTAGTCCCGGGACGGCTAGGAGCTCCTATAATTCACCCCTCCACTTT
TRBV5-6	-	TRBD2	TRBJ2-2	CASSFSGNNTGELFF	TGTGCCAGCAGCTTCAGCGGGAACAACACCGGGGAGCTGTTTTTT
TRBV5-6	few	TRBD1	TRBJ2-5	CASSFSGQGIQETQYF	TGTGCCAGCAGCTTTTCGGGACAGGGAATCCAAGAGACCCAGTACTTC